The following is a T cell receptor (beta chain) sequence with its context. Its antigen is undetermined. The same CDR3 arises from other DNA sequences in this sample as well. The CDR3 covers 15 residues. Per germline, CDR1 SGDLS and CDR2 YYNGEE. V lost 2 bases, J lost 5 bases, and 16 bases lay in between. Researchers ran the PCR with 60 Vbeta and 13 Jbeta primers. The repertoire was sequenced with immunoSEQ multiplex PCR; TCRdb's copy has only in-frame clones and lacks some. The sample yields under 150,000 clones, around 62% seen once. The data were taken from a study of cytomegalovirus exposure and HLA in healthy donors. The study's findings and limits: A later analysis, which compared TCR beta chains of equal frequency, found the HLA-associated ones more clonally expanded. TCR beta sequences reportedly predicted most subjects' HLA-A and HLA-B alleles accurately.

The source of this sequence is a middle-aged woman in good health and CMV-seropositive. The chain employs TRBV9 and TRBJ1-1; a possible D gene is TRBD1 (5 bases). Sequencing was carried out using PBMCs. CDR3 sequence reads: CASSVSRTGGTEAFF. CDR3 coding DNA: TGTGCCAGCAGCGTGAGTCGCACAGGAGGGACTGAAGCTTTCTTT.